A single sample gave rise to the 9 T cell receptor beta chains below, sequenced in a study of beta chain features in type 1 diabetes. Study results and limitations: TCRB CDR3 length was moderately but significantly reduced in all four CD4+ subsets of Type 1 diabetes patients.

These receptors are not linked to any known antigen. The authors reverse transcribed all of the isolated RNA, so sequencing captured expressed TCRB transcripts. Some clones are missing from TCRdb's copy, which holds only in-frame ones; the method was immunoSEQ multiplex PCR. This repertoire shows about 260,000 clones, about 23% found once; its top ten account for about 0.012%. What was sequenced was naive CD4+ T cells from blood. Every receptor here comes from a young woman with type 1 diabetes.

V usage is TRBV7-3 and J usage is TRBJ2-3, with 9 bases aligning to TRBD2. The germline gives CDR1 SGHTA, CDR2 FQGTGA. There are 13 residues in the CDR3. Unmatched junction bases numbered 4, after V lost 8 bases and J lost 4 bases. DNA for the CDR3: TGTGCCAGCCGGACTAGCGCTGCAGATACGCAGTATTTT. As protein: CASRTSAADTQYF. Combining the CDR3 with reference TRBV7-3 and TRBJ2-3 gives the whole variable domain GAGVSQTPSNKVTEKGKYVELRCDPISGHTALYWYRQSLGQGPEFLIYFQGTGAADDSGLPNDRFFAVRPEGSVSTLKIQRTERGDSAVYLCASRTSAADTQYFGPGTRLTVL.

This clone was seen a handful of times. The chain carries TRBV4-1 and TRBJ2-5, with TRBD2 matching over 11 bases. V trimming: 4 bases; J trimming: 7 bases; junction bases outside the gene matches: 17. The CDR3 spans 18 residues. Germline CDR1 and CDR2: MGHRA and YSYEKL. The CDR3 loop reads CASSPQAPPSSGRPTQYF. The CDR3 DNA is TGCGCCAGCAGCCCGCAAGCGCCCCCCTCTAGCGGGAGGCCGACCCAGTACTTC.

This clone was observed a handful of times. The CDR3 DNA reads TGTGCCAGCAGCCATCCTTCGGGGGGGGTCTATGGCTACACCTTC. Its protein is CASSHPSGGVYGYTF. The chain joins TRBV11-2 to TRBJ1-2, with a weak D call TRBD1 (5 bases). Germline CDR1 and CDR2: SGHAT and FQNNGV. CDR3 length: 15 residues. V lost 5 bases and J lost 4, with 17 bases in between.

The gene calls are TRBV4-1 and TRBJ1-2; 11 bases are shared with TRBD1. CDR1 is MGHRA and CDR2 is YSYEKL in the germline V gene. The CDR3 has 16 amino acids. The ends lost 1 base at V and 8 bases at J; junction bases unmatched: 9. In DNA, the CDR3 is TGCGCCAGCAGCCAAGCCCGGCGGACAGGGGGCTGGGGCTACACCTTC. It yields the protein CASSQARRTGGWGYTF.

The chain is built from TRBV19 and TRBJ2-4; 11 nucleotides line up with TRBD2. CDR1 is LNHDA and CDR2 is SQIVND in the germline V gene (reference sequence). The CDR3 covers 16 residues. V dropped 3 bases and J dropped 5; count of bases not matched to a gene: 6. CDR3 residues: CASSIPTSGTQNIQYF. The CDR3 DNA sequence: TGTGCCAGTAGTATCCCGACTAGCGGGACGCAAAACATTCAGTACTTC.

This clone was seen a few times. V usage is TRBV30 and J usage is TRBJ2-3; the match to TRBD2 covers 7 bases. Germline CDR1 GTSNPN, CDR2 SVGIG (reference sequence). The ends lost 6 bases at V and 8 bases at J; junction bases unmatched: 11. This CDR3 is 13 amino acids long. The CDR3 DNA is TGTGCCTGCCCACGCAGTAGCGGGTCTACGCAGTATTTT. Translated, it gives CACPRSSGSTQYF.

This clone has more than one count but fewer than ten. This chain links TRBV7-2 with TRBJ2-1, with TRBD2 matching over 8 bases. The CDR3 length is 17 residues. The trim removed 3 bases at V and 6 bases at J, leaving 13 bases unmatched. Germline assignment: CDR1 SGHTA and CDR2 FQGNSA. The CDR3 DNA reads as TGTGCCAGCAGCTTCCCCGGACTAGCTGGGGACCTCAATGAGCAGTTCTTC. Translated, it gives CASSFPGLAGDLNEQFF.

This clone was seen a handful of times. The V and J genes are TRBV7-2 and TRBJ2-1, with D unclear. Per germline, CDR1 SGHTA and CDR2 FQGNSA. The V gene lost 3 bases and the J gene lost 10 bases, with 7 bases spanning the gap. The CDR3 is made up of 11 amino acids. DNA of the CDR3: TGTGCCAGCAGCTTGGCGGTAGAGCAGTTCTTC. Translating gives CASSLAVEQFF.

The chain is built from TRBV4-1 and TRBJ2-3; 7 nucleotides agree with TRBD1. There are 14 residues in the CDR3. V gave up 3 bases and J gave up 2 bases; unmatched junction bases: 2. Looked up from germline, CDR1 is MGHRA and CDR2 is YSYEKL. The CDR3: CASSHQGDTDTQYF. Here the CDR3 DNA reads TGCGCCAGCAGCCATCAGGGGGACACAGATACGCAGTATTTT.